One and the same sample provided the 7 T cell receptor beta chains below, sequenced in a study of vaccination and CD4 T cells after COVID-19 (dated 2022 in TCRdb). The library was built by means of PCR. Sequencing used an Illumina iSeq 100. TCR sequencing of DNA from cultured CD4+ T cells used the Oncomine TCR Beta short-read assay at the Johns Hopkins FTIC core. Using fastp at Q25 and MiXCR, TCRdb reprocessed the public reads and kept productive beta chains. Identical CDR3 protein sequences are pooled into one entry, listed with their most common genes and DNA. For this sample there are 20,000 or so distinct CDR3 sequences; approximately 40% appear just once. The ten largest clones take up 11% to 15% of the sample. These TCRs' antigens remain unknown. Per the publication, the treatment or condition label means: roughly 11-day PBMC culture with coronavirus spike peptide pools or control peptides (ViraFEST assay).

The specimen sequenced was CD4+ T cells from blood, cultured in vitro. All receptors derive from a human donor who had recovered from COVID-19.

This clonotype was counted only a few times. CDR3: CAWRPPSSANPSYEQYF. The CDR3 DNA follows: TGTGCCTGGAGGCCTCCTTCTAGCGCCAACCCCTCCTACGAGCAGTACTTC. The rearrangement uses TRBV30 and TRBJ2-7; tentatively, D is TRBD2 (6 bases). V lost 3 bases and J lost 0, with 21 bases in between. The CDR3 runs to 17 residues. Germline V gene lookup returns CDR1 GTSNPN and CDR2 SVGIG (reference sequence).

With respect to this clonotype: A read error may account for a junction end that differs from germline. The rearrangement links TRBV12-3 or TRBV12-4 to TRBJ2-6; D possibly matches TRBD1 or TRBD2 (6 bases each). This CDR3 comprises 16 residues. The CDR3 protein is CASSLGRGLGANVLTF. The CDR3, as DNA: TGTGCCAGCAGCTTAGGCCGGGGGCTTGGGGCCAACGTCCTGACTTTC.

Judged by abundance, this clonotype is medium-sized. The chain is built from TRBV4-2 and TRBJ2-7, with TRBD2 matching over 8 bases. The V and J ends lost 2 bases and 5 bases, in that order; junction bases with no gene match: 8. This CDR3 spans 15 amino acids. Germline loops: CDR1 LGHNA, CDR2 YNFKEQ. CDR3 protein: CASSQLGREGNEQYF. The CDR3 DNA reads TGTGCCAGCAGCCAACTCGGCCGGGAGGGAAACGAGCAGTACTTC.

CDR3 DNA sequence: TGTGCCAGCAGCTTAGGGGCAGGGGGCCATGAGCAGTACTTC. Translating it yields CASSLGAGGHEQYF. This chain connects TRBV7-9 to TRBJ2-7; 8 bases line up with TRBD1. Unmatched junction bases numbered 6, after V lost 1 base and J lost 7 bases. The CDR3 contains 14 residues. Per germline, CDR1 SEHNR and CDR2 FQNEAQ (reference sequence).

This clonotype was seen a few times. This chain uses TRBV28 with TRBJ1-1, with D hard to call. Germline values: CDR1 MDHEN, CDR2 SYDVKM. This CDR3 has 15 amino acids. V gave up 4 bases and J gave up 0 bases, with 12 bases separating them. The DNA of the CDR3 is TGTGCCAGCAGTTATGGCGGATTCATGAACACTGAAGCTTTCTTT. Its protein is CASSYGGFMNTEAFF.

J is TRBJ1-2 and V is TRBV11-3; 8 bases line up with TRBD1. The CDR3 spans 15 residues. The germline CDR1 and CDR2 sequences are SGHNT and YENEEA. V shed 2 bases and J 8 bases; nucleotides not matched to a gene: 10. The DNA for the CDR3 is TGTGCCAGCAGCTTAAGGGGTCAGGGGGCGCTGGGCTACACCTTC. It yields the protein CASSLRGQGALGYTF.

The chain uses TRBV28 and TRBJ1-2; no clear D gene. The germline V gene encodes CDR1 MDHEN and CDR2 SYDVKM. CDR3 length: 13 residues. V was cut by 2 bases and J by 0 bases, with 4 bases left in between. CDR3 DNA: TGTGCCAGCAGTTTACCAACTAACTATGGCTACACCTTC. It encodes CASSLPTNYGYTF.